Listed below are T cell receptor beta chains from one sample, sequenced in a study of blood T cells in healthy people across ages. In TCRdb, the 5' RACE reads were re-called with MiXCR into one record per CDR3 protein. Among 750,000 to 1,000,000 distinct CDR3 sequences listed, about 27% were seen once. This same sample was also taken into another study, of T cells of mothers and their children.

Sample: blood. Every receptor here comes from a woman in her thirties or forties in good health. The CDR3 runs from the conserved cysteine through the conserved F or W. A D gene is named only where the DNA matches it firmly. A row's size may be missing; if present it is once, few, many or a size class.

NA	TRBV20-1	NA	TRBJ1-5	CSARLSDSNQPQHF	TGCAGTGCTAGACTTAGCGATAGCAATCAGCCCCAGCATTTT
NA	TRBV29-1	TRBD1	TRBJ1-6	CSPGTGGLSPLHF	TGCAGCCCGGGGACAGGGGGATTGTCACCCCTCCACTTT
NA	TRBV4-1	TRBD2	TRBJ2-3	CASSQEASGGADTQYF	TGCGCCAGCAGCCAAGAGGCTAGCGGGGGGGCAGATACGCAGTATTTT
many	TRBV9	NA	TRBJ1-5	CASSAGPVSNQPQHF	TGTGCCAGCAGCGCGGGGCCGGTTAGCAATCAGCCCCAGCATTTT
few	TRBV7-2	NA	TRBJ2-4	CASSQTQTRVTDIQYF	TGTGCCAGCAGCCAAACCCAAACCCGGGTCACGGACATTCAGTACTTC
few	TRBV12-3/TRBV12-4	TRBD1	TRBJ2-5	CASRLTGAGETQYF	TGTGCCAGCAGATTGACAGGGGCCGGGGAGACCCAGTACTTC
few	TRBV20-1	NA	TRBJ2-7	CSATGRPSYEQYF	TGCAGTGCTACGGGCAGACCTTCCTACGAGCAGTACTTC
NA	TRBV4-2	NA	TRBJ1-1	CASSQEKLVNTEAFF	TGTGCCAGCAGCCAAGAGAAACTGGTAAACACTGAAGCTTTCTTT
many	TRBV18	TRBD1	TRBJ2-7	CASSPRQGRTYEQYF	TGTGCCAGCTCACCTAGACAGGGACGAACCTACGAGCAGTACTTC
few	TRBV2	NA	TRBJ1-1	CASSVQGTANTEAFF	TGTGCCAGCAGTGTACAGGGAACAGCGAACACTGAAGCTTTCTTT
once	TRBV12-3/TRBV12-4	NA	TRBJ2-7	CPGRGYSYEQYF	TGTCCCGGCAGGGGCTACAGCTACGAGCAGTACTTC
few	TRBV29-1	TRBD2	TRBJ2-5	CSVEGGGETQYF	TGCAGCGTTGAAGGGGGGGGGGAGACCCAGTACTTC
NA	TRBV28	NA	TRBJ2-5	CASSFQYQETQYF	TGTGCCAGCAGTTTCCAGTACCAAGAGACCCAGTACTTC
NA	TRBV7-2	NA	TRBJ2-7	CAGSYEGSTNYEQYF	TGTGCCGGCAGTTACGAGGGGTCGACAAACTACGAGCAGTACTTC
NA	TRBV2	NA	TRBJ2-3	CASGKSGVSTDTQYF	TGTGCCAGCGGAAAGAGTGGTGTCAGCACAGATACGCAGTATTTT